This record concerns one T cell receptor (beta chain) sequence. As yet, its antigen is unknown. Looked up from germline, CDR1 is DFQATT and CDR2 is SNEGSKA (reference sequence). Trimming cost V 4 bases and J 2 bases; bases outside gene matches: 6. The CDR3 length is 15 residues. It was 5'RACE with constant-segment primers that produced the TCR alpha and TCR beta cDNA libraries, which carried sample barcodes and UMIs. In TCRdb, the 5' RACE reads were re-called with MiXCR into one record per CDR3 protein. The sample lists about 290,000 distinct CDR3 sequences; around 15% were seen once. These data come from a study of T-cell memory formation after mild COVID-19. Regarding the study as a whole: Proof of SARS-CoV-2 specificity was absent for the second-wave clones that crested on day 37. Contracting CD4+ clones sat mainly in CM and EM; CD8+ in EMRA.

Sequencing used PBMCs or a T cell subset sorted from them (not recorded which). This chain joins TRBV20-1 and TRBJ2-3; 10 nucleotides match TRBD2. The source is a man between 18 and 29 years old who had mild COVID-19 (a few samples of this study predate the infection). Cell type and time point are not known. This CDR3 is CSATVLAGPTDTQYF. The CDR3 region has the DNA TGCAGTGCTACAGTACTAGCGGGGCCCACAGATACGCAGTATTTT.